The clone carrying this T cell receptor beta chain was picked up many times. This record comes from a study of T cells after posttransplantation cyclophosphamide. Busulfan-fludarabine conditioning, marrow transplant, and cyclophosphamide on days +3 and +4 were administered. Using immunoSEQ multiplex PCR, the repertoire was profiled, and TCRdb retains in-frame clones only, with some absent. The sample was found to contain about 12,000 clones, and every one recurs. Germline V gene lookup returns CDR1 SGHNT and CDR2 YENEEA. V gave up 1 base and J gave up 3 bases, with 12 bases separating them. The CDR3 contains 15 residues.

The sequence came from a female patient aged 40 to 55 who received an allogeneic stem cell transplant from a related donor, was CMV-positive, and had acute GVHD only. Some T cells may trace back to the graft donor. The sample consisted of PBMCs, taken after allogeneic stem cell transplant with posttransplant cyclophosphamide. The chain links TRBV11-3 to TRBJ1-1, with a weak D call TRBD1 (5 bases). The CDR3, as DNA: TGTGCCAGCAGCTTAGGCCGGACAAGCCACACTGAAGCTTTCTTT. It encodes CASSLGRTSHTEAFF.